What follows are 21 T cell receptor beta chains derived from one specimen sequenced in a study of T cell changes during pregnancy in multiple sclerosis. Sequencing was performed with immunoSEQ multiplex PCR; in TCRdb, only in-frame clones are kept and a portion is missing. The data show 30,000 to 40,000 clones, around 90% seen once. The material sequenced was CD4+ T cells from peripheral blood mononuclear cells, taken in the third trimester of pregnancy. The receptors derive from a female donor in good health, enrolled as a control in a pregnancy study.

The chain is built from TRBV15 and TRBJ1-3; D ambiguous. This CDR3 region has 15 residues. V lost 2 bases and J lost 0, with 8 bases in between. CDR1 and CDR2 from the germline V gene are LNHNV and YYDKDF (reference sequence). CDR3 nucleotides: TGTGCCACCAGCAGACATGTCAGCTCTGGAAACACCATATATTTT. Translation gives CATSRHVSSGNTIYF.

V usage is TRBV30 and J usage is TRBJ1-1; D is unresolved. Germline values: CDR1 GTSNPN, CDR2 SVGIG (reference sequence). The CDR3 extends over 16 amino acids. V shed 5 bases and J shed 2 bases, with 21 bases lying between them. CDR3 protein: CAWGPSRSGLNTEAFF. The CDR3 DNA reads TGTGCCTGGGGGCCAAGTCGGTCAGGACTAAACACTGAAGCTTTCTTT.

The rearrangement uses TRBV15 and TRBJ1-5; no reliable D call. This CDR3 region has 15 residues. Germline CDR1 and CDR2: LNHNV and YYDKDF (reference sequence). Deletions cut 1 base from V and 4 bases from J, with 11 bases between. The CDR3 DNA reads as TGTGCCACCAGCAGAGGAACAGCACGGAATCAGCCCCAGCATTTT. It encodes CATSRGTARNQPQHF. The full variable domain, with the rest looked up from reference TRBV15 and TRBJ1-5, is DAMVIQNPRYQVTQFGKPVTLSCSQTLNHNVMYWYQQKSSQAPKLLFHYYDKDFNNEADTPDNFQSRRPNTSFCFLDIRSPGLGDTAMYLCATSRGTARNQPQHFGDGTRLSIL.

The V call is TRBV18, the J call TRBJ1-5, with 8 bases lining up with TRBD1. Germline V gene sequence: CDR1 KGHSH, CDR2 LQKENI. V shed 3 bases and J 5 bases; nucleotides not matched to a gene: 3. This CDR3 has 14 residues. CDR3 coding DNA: TGTGCCAGCTCACCGTTGACAGGGGATCAGCCCCAGCATTTT. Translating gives CASSPLTGDQPQHF.

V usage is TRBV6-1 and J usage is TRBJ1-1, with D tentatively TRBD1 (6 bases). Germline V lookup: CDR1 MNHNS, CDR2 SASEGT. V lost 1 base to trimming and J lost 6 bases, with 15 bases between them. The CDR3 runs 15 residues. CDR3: CASSEVLGGGSEAFF. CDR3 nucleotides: TGTGCCAGCAGTGAAGTGCTTGGGGGGGGCTCTGAAGCTTTCTTT.

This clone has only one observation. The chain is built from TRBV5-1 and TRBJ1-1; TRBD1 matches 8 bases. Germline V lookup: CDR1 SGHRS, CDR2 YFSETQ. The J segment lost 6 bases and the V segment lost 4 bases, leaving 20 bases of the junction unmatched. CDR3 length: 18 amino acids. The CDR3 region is CASSPGAGGDLFGSEAFF. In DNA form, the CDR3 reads TGCGCCAGCAGCCCGGGGGCAGGGGGCGATCTTTTTGGCTCTGAAGCTTTCTTT.

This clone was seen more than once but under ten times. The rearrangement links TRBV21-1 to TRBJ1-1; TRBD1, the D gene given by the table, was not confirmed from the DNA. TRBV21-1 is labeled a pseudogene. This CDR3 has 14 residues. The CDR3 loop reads CASSRTGERTEAFF. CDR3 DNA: TGTGCCAGCAGCAGGACAGGGGAGCGCACTGAAGCTTTCTTT.

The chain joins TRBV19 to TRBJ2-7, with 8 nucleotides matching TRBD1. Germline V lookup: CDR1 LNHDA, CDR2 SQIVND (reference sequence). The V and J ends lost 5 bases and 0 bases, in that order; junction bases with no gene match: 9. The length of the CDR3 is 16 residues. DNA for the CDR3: TGTGCCAGTAGTGGCACCCGGACAGGGACCTCCTACGAGCAGTACTTC. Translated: CASSGTRTGTSYEQYF.

The CDR3 DNA sequence: TGCAGCGTCGAATTCCCACTCGACACAGATACGCAGTATTTT. Residues: CSVEFPLDTDTQYF. J is TRBJ2-3 and V is TRBV29-1, with D unclear. Deletions cut 6 bases from V and 2 bases from J, with 15 bases between. Germline V gene sequence: CDR1 SQVTM, CDR2 ANQGSEA. The CDR3 totals 14 residues.

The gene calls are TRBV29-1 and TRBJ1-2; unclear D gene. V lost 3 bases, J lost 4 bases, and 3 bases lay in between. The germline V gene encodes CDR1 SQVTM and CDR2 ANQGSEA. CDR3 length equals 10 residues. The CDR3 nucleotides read TGCAGCGTTGAGAGCTATGGCTACACCTTC. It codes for CSVESYGYTF. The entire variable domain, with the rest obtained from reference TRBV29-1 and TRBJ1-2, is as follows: SAVISQKPSRDICQRGTSLTIQCQVDSQVTMMFWYRQQPGQSLTLIATANQGSEATYESGFVIDKFPISRPNLTFSTLTVSNMSPEDSSIYLCSVESYGYTFGSGTRLTVV.

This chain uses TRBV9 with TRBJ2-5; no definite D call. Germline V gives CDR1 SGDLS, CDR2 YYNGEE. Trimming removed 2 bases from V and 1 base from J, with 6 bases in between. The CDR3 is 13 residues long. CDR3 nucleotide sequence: TGTGCCAGCAGCGTTCAGGTCCAAGAGACCCAGTACTTC. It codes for CASSVQVQETQYF.

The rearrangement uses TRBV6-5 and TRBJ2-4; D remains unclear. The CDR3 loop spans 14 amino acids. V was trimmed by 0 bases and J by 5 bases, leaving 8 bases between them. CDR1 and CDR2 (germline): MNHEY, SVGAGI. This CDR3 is CASSYSNTENIQYF. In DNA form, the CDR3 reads TGTGCCAGCAGTTACTCGAATACGGAAAACATTCAGTACTTC.

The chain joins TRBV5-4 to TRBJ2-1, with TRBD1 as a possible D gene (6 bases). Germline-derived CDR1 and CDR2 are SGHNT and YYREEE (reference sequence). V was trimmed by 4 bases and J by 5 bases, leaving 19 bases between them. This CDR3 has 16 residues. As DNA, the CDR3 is TGTGCCAGCAGCCCGCAAAGAGGACAGAGCAACAATGAGCAGTTCTTC. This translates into CASSPQRGQSNNEQFF.

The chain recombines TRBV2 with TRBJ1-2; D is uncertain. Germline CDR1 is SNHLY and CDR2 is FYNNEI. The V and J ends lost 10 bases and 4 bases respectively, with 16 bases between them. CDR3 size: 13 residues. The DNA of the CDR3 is TGTGCCATCACCCTATTGCCGAGCTATGGCTACACCTTC. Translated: CAITLLPSYGYTF. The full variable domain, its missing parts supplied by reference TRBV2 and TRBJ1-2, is EPEVTQTPSHQVTQMGQEVILRCVPISNHLYFYWYRQILGQKVEFLVSFYNNEISEKSEIFDDQFSVERPDGSNFTLKIRSTKLEDSAMYFCAITLLPSYGYTFGSGTRLTVV.

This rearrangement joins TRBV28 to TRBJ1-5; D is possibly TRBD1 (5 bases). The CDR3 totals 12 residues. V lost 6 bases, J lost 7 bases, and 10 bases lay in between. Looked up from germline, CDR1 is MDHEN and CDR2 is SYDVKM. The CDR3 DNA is TGTGCCAGCAGACGACAGCACCAGCCCCAGCATTTT. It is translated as CASRRQHQPQHF.

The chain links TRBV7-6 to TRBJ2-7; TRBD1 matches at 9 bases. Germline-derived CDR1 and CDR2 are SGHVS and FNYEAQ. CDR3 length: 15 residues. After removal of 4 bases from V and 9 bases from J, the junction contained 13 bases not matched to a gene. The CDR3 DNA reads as TGTGCCAGCAGCTCGGGGACAGGGATGGGGTTAGGGCAGTACTTC. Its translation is CASSSGTGMGLGQYF.

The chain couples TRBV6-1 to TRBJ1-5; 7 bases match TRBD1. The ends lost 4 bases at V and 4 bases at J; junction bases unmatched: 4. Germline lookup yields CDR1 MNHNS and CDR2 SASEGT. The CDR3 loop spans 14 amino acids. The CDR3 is CASSASGGNQPQHF. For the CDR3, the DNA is TGTGCCAGCAGTGCCTCAGGGGGGAATCAGCCCCAGCATTTT.

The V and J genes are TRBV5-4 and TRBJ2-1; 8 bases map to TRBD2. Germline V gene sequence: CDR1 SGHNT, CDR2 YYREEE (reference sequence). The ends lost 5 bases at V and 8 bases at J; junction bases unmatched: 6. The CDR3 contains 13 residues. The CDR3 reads CASRVAGLDEQFF. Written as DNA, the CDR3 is TGTGCCAGCAGAGTAGCGGGGTTGGATGAGCAGTTCTTC.

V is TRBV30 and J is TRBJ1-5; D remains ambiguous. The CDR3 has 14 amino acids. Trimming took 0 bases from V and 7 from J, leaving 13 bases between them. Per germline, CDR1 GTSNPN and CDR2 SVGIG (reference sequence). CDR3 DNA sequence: TGTGCCTGGAGTGTCTGGGCCGACGGCCAGCCCCAGCATTTT. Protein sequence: CAWSVWADGQPQHF.

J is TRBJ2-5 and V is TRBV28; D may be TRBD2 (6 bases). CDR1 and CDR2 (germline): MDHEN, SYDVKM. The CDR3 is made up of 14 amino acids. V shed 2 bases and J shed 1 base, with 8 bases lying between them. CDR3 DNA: TGTGCCAGCAGTTTAGGGGGGACCCAAGAGACCCAGTACTTC. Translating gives CASSLGGTQETQYF.

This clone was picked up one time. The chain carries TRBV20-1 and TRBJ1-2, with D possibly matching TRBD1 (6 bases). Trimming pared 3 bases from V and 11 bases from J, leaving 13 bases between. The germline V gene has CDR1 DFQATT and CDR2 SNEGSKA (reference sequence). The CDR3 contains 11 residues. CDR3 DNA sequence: TGCAGTGCTAGTGAAACAGGGTCGTACACCTTC. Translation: CSASETGSYTF.